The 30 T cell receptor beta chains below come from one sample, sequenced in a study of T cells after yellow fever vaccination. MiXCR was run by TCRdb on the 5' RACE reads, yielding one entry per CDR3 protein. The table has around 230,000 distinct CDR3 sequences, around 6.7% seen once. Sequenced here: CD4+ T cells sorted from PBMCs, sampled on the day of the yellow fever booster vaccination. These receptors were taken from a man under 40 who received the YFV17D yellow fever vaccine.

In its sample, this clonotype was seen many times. DNA for the CDR3: TGTGCCAGCAGTTCAGCCGGGACAGCAACCTACGAGCAGTACTTC. This codes for CASSSAGTATYEQYF. J is TRBJ2-7 and V is TRBV6-5; 7 bases match TRBD1. Germline CDR1 and CDR2: MNHEY and SVGAGI. Unmatched junction bases numbered 8, after V lost 4 bases and J lost 2 bases. This CDR3 has 15 amino acids.

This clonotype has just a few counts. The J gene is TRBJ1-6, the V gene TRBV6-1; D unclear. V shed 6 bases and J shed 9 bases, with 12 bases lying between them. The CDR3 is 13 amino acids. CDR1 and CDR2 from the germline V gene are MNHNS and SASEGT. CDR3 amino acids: CASRGSLGSPLHF. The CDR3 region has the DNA TGTGCCAGCAGGGGGTCTTTGGGTTCACCCCTCCACTTT.

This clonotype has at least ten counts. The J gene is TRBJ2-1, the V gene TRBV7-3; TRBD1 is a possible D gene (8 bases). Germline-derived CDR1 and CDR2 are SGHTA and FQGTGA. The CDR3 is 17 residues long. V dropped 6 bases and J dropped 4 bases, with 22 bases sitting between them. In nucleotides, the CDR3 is TGTGCCAGCAGTTTTAGAGGGGAGGGGACAGGTTACAATGAGCAGTTCTTC. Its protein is CASSFRGEGTGYNEQFF.

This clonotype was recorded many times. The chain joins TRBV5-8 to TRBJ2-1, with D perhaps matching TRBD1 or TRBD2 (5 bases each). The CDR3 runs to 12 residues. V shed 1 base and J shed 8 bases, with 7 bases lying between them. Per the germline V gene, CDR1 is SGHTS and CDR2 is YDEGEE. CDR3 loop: CASSLWGYEQFF. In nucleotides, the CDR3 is TGTGCCAGCAGCTTGTGGGGGTATGAGCAGTTCTTC. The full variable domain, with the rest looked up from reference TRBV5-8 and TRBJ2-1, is EAGVTQSPTHLIKTRGQQATLRCSPISGHTSVYWYQQALGLGLQFLLWYDEGEERNRGNFPPRFSGRQFPNYSSELNVNALELEDSALYLCASSLWGYEQFFGPGTRLTVL.

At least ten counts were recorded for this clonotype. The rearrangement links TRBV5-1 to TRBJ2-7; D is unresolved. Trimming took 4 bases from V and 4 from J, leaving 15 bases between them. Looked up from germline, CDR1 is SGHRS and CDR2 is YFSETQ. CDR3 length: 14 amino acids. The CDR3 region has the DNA TGCGCCAGCAGCGTCTCTAGAGGTCTATACGAGCAGTACTTC. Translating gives CASSVSRGLYEQYF.

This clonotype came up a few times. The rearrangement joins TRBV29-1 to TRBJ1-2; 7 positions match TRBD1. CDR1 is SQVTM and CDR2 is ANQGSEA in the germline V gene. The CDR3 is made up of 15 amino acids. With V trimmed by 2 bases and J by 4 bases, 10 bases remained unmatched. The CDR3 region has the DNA TGCAGCGTTGAACTATTCGGGACAGCCGGCTATGGCTACACCTTC. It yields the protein CSVELFGTAGYGYTF. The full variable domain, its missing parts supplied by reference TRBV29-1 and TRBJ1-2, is SAVISQKPSRDICQRGTSLTIQCQVDSQVTMMFWYRQQPGQSLTLIATANQGSEATYESGFVIDKFPISRPNLTFSTLTVSNMSPEDSSIYLCSVELFGTAGYGYTFGSGTRLTVV.

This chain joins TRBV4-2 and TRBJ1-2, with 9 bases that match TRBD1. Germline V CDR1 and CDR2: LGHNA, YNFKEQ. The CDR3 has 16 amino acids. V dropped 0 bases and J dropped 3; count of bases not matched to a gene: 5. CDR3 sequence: CASSQDSRTGDYGYTF. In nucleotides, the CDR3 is TGTGCCAGCAGCCAAGATTCTAGGACAGGGGACTATGGCTACACCTTC.

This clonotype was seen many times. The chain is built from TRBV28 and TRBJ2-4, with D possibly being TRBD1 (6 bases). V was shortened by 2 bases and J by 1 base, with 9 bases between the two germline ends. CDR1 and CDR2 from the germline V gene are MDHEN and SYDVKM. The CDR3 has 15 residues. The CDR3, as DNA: TGTGCCAGCAGTTTAGAGAGGGGGGCCAAAAACATTCAGTACTTC. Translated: CASSLERGAKNIQYF. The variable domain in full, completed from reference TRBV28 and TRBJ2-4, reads DVKVTQSSRYLVKRTGEKVFLECVQDMDHENMFWYRQDPGLGLRLIYFSYDVKMKEKGDIPEGYSVSREKKERFSLILESASTNQTSMYLCASSLERGAKNIQYFGAGTRLSVL.

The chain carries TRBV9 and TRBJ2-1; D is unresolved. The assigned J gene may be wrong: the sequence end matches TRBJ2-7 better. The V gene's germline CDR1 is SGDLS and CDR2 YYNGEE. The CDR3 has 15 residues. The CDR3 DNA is TGTGCCAGCAGCGTAGAAGGAAATAGCCTCAATGAGCAGTACTTC. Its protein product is CASSVEGNSLNEQYF.

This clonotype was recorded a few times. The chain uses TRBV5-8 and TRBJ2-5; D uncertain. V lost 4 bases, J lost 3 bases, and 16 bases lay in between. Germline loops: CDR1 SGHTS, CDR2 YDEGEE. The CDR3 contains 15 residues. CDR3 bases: TGTGCCAGCAGCGGCGTCCCAGGACGGAAAGAGACCCAGTACTTC. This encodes CASSGVPGRKETQYF.

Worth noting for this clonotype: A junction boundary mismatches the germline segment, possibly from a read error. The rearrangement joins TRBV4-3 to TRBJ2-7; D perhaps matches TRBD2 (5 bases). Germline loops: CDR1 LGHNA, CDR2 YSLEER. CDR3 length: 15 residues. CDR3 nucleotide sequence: TGCTCCAGCAGCCAGTTGACCCGGGGTACCTACGAGCAGTACTTC. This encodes CSSSQLTRGTYEQYF.

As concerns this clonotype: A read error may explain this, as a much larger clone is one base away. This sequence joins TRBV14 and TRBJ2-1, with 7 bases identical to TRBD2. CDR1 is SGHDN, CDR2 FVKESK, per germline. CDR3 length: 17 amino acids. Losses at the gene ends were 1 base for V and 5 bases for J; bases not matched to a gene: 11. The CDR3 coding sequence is TGTGCCAGCAGCCAAGGGCGGGGCGGGAGTACCCACAATGAGCAGTTCTTC. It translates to CASSQGRGGSTHNEQFF.

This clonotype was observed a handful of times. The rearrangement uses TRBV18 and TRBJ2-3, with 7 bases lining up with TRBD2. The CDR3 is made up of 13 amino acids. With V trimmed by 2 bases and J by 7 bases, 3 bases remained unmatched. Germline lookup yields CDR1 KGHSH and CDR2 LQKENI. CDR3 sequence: CASSPARENTQYF. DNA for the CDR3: TGTGCCAGCTCACCAGCGCGGGAGAATACGCAGTATTTT.

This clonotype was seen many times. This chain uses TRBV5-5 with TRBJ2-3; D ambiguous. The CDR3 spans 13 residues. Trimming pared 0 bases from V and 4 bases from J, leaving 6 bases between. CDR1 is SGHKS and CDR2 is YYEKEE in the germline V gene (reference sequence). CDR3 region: CASSLASADTQYF. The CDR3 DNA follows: TGTGCCAGCAGCTTGGCGTCAGCAGATACGCAGTATTTT.

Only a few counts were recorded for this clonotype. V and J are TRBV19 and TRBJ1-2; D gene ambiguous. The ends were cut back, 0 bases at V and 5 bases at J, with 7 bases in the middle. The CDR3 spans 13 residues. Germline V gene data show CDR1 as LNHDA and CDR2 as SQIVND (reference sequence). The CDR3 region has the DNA TGTGCCAGTAGTATAGATGGATGGTATGGCTACACCTTC. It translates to CASSIDGWYGYTF. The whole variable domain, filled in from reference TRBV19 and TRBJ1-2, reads DGGITQSPKYLFRKEGQNVTLSCEQNLNHDAMYWYRQDPGQGLRLIYYSQIVNDFQKGDIAEGYSVSREKKESFPLTVTSAQKNPTAFYLCASSIDGWYGYTFGSGTRLTVV.

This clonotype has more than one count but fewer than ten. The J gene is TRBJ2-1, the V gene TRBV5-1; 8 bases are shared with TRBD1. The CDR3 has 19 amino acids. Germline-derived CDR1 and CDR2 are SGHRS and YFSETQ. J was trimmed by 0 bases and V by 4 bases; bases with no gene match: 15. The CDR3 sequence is CASSRAGGNLQSSYNEQFF. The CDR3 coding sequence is TGCGCCAGCAGCCGGGCAGGGGGCAACCTACAAAGCTCCTACAATGAGCAGTTCTTC.

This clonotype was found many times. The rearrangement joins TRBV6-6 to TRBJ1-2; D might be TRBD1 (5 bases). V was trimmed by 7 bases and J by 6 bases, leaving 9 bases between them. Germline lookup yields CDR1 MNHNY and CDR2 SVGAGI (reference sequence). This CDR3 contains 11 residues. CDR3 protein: CASMWGNGYTF. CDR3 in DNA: TGTGCCAGCATGTGGGGGAATGGCTACACCTTC.

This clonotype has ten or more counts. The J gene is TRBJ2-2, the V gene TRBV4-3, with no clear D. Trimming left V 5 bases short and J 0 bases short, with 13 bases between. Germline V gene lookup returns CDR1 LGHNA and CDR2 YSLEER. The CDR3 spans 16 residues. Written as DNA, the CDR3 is TGCGCCAGCAGCAATAGGGTCAAGGCGAACACCGGGGAGCTGTTTTTT. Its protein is CASSNRVKANTGELFF.

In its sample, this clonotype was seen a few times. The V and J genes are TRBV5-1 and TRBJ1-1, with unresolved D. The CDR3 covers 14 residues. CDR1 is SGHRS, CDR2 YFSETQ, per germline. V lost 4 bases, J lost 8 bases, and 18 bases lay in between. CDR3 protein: CASSPGPVHSEAFF. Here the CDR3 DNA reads TGCGCCAGCAGCCCAGGCCCCGTCCATAGCGAAGCTTTCTTT.

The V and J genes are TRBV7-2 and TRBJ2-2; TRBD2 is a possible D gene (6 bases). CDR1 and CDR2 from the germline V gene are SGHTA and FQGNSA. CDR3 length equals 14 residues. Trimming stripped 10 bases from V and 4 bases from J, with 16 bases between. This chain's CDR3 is CAIRDWKSTGELFF. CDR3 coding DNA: TGTGCCATCCGGGACTGGAAGAGCACCGGGGAGCTGTTTTTT.

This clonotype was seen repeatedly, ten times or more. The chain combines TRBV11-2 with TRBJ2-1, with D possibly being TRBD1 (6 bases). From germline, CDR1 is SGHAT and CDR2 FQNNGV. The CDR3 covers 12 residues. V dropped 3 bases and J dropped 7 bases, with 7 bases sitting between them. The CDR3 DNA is TGTGCCAGCAGCTTGGGGGCAAATGAGCAGTTCTTC. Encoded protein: CASSLGANEQFF. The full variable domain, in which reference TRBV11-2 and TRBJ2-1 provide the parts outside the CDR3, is EAGVAQSPRYKIIEKRQSVAFWCNPISGHATLYWYQQILGQGPKLLIQFQNNGVVDDSQLPKDRFSAERLKGVDSTLKIQPAKLEDSAVYLCASSLGANEQFFGPGTRLTVL.

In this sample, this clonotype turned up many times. CDR3 amino acids: CSARYLERGIYEQYF. The CDR3, as DNA: TGCAGTGCTAGGTACTTGGAGCGGGGCATCTACGAGCAGTACTTC. The rearrangement joins TRBV20-1 to TRBJ2-7; 7 bases are shared with TRBD2. The CDR3 spans 15 residues. Trimming removed 3 bases from V and 3 bases from J; junction bases left unmatched: 11. CDR1 and CDR2 (germline): DFQATT, SNEGSKA (reference sequence).

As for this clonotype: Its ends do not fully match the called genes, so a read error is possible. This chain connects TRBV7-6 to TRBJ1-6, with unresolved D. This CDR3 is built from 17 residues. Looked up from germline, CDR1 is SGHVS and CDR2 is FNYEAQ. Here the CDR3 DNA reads TGTGCCAGCAGCTTAAACGCTCGGTTCTCCTATAAGTCACCCCTCCACTTT. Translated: CASSLNARFSYKSPLHF.

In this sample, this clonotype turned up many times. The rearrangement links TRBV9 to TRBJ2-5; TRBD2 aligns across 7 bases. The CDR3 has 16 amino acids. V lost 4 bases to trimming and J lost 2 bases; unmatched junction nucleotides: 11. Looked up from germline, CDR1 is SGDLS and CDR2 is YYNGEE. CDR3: CASSTSGGSGQETQYF. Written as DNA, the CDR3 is TGTGCCAGCAGCACCTCTGGCGGGAGCGGTCAAGAGACCCAGTACTTC.

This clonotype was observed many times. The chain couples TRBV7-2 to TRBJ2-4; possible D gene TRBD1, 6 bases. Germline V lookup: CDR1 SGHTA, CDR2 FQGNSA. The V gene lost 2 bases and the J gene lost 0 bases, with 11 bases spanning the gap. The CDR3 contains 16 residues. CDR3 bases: TGTGCCAGCAGCTTACTGTGGGACATAGCCAAAAACATTCAGTACTTC. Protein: CASSLLWDIAKNIQYF. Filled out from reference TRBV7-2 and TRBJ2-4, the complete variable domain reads GAGVSQSPSNKVTEKGKDVELRCDPISGHTALYWYRQSLGQGLEFLIYFQGNSAPDKSGLPSDRFSAERTGGSVSTLTIQRTQQEDSAVYLCASSLLWDIAKNIQYFGAGTRLSVL.

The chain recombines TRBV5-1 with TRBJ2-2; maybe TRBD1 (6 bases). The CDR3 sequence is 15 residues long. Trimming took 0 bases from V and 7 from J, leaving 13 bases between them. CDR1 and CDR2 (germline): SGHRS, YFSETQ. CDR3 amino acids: CASSLDAGVGGELFF. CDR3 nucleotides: TGCGCCAGCAGCTTGGATGCAGGGGTCGGCGGGGAGCTGTTTTTT.

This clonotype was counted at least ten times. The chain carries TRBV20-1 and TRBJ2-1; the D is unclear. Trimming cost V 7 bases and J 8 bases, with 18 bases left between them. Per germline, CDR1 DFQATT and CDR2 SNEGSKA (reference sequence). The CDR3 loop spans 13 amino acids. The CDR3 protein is CSGRSVGPHEQFF. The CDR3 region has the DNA TGCAGTGGAAGAAGCGTAGGGCCGCATGAGCAGTTCTTC.

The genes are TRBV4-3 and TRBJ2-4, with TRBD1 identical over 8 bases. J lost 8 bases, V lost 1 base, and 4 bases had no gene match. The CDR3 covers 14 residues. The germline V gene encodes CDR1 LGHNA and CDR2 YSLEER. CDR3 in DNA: TGCGCCAGCAGCCAAGCCGGGACAGGATACATTCAGTACTTC. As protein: CASSQAGTGYIQYF.

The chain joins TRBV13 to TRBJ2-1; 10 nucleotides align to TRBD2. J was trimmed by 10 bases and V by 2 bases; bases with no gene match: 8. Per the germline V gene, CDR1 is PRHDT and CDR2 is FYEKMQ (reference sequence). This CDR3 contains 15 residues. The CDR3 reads CASSLTGAGGDEQFF. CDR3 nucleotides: TGTGCCAGCAGCTTAACAGGAGCGGGAGGGGACGAGCAGTTCTTC.

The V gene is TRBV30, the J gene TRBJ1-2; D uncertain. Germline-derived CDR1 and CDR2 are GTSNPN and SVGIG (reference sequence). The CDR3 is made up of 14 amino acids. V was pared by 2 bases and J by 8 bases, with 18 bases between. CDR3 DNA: TGTGCCTGGAGTCTTACGGCTGGAGTCAGGGGCTACACCTTC. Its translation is CAWSLTAGVRGYTF.